A single sample gave rise to the 7 T cell receptor beta chains below, sequenced in a study of T cell repertoires in cytomegalovirus infection. TCRdb reprocessed the reads with MiXCR, giving one entry per CDR3 protein. The sample has about 450,000 distinct CDR3 sequences; about 33% are singletons. Sequencing was done on a sample of PBMCs. These TCRs come from a human donor in good health (CMV status not recorded). Some clones in this sample may be carry-over from other donors' samples.

This sequence joins TRBV2 and TRBJ1-1; 8 nucleotides line up with TRBD1. V lost 10 bases to trimming and J lost 1 base; unmatched junction nucleotides: 5. The CDR3 spans 13 residues. CDR1 is SNHLY, CDR2 FYNNEI, per germline. CDR3 loop: CAKRTGPNTEAFF. CDR3 nucleotides: TGTGCCAAAAGGACAGGGCCGAACACTGAAGCTTTCTTT. Using reference TRBV2 and TRBJ1-1 for the parts outside the CDR3, the full variable domain is EPEVTQTPSHQVTQMGQEVILRCVPISNHLYFYWYRQILGQKVEFLVSFYNNEISEKSEIFDDQFSVERPDGSNFTLKIRSTKLEDSAMYFCAKRTGPNTEAFFGQGTRLTVV.

This clonotype was seen a few times. V and J are TRBV7-8 and TRBJ2-7; 12 bases match TRBD2. With V trimmed by 6 bases and J by 6 bases, 3 bases remained unmatched. Germline loops: CDR1 SGHVS, CDR2 FQNEAQ. This CDR3 region has 13 residues. CDR3 nucleotide sequence: TGTGCCAGCAGGCTAGCGGGGGGGAGCGAGCAGTACTTC. Translated, it gives CASRLAGGSEQYF. The entire variable domain, with the rest obtained from reference TRBV7-8 and TRBJ2-7, is as follows: GAGVSQSPRYKVAKRGQDVALRCDPISGHVSLFWYQQALGQGPEFLTYFQNEAQLDKSGLPSDRFFAERPEGSVSTLKIQRTQQEDSAVYLCASRLAGGSEQYFGPGTRLTVT.

The CDR3 coding sequence is TGCGCCAGCAGCTTGAGAGGCGGATACACCGGGGAGCTGTTTTTT. Its translation is CASSLRGGYTGELFF. The chain is built from TRBV5-1 and TRBJ2-2; D gene unclear. Germline CDR1 and CDR2: SGHRS and YFSETQ. The CDR3 spans 15 residues. Between the trimmed V and J ends, which lost 1 base and 3 bases, there was a span of 10 bases.

This clonotype was seen just once. This chain connects TRBV2 to TRBJ2-2, with TRBD1 identical over 10 bases. The CDR3 runs 16 residues. In germline, CDR1 is SNHLY, CDR2 FYNNEI. J was trimmed by 4 bases and V by 4 bases; bases with no gene match: 6. The CDR3 spells CASSAPGQGPTGELFF. The CDR3 DNA sequence: TGTGCCAGCAGTGCACCGGGACAGGGGCCCACCGGGGAGCTGTTTTTT.

This chain connects TRBV5-5 to TRBJ2-5; D might be TRBD1 (5 bases). Germline-derived CDR1 and CDR2 are SGHKS and YYEKEE (reference sequence). Trimming left V 3 bases short and J 5 bases short, with 17 bases between. The CDR3 is made up of 15 amino acids. CDR3 nucleotide sequence: TGTGCCAGCAGCTCCCTGGAAAGGGGTAGGGAGACCCAGTACTTC. It is translated as CASSSLERGRETQYF. The variable domain in full, with the rest retrieved from reference TRBV5-5 and TRBJ2-5, is DAGVTQSPTHLIKTRGQQVTLRCSPISGHKSVSWYQQVLGQGPQFIFQYYEKEERGRGNFPDRFSARQFPNYSSELNVNALLLGDSALYLCASSSLERGRETQYFGPGTRLLVL.

In its sample, this clonotype was seen many times. J is TRBJ2-2 and V is TRBV7-2, with 15 bases lining up with TRBD2. Germline-derived CDR1 and CDR2 are SGHTA and FQGNSA. V was clipped by 10 bases and J by 7 bases; unmatched bases: 19. CDR3 length: 19 amino acids. The CDR3 region is CAILLPRTSGGAFGGELFF. CDR3 nucleotide sequence: TGTGCCATCCTTCTGCCCCGGACTAGCGGGGGGGCCTTCGGCGGGGAGCTGTTTTTT.

This rearrangement joins TRBV12-3 or TRBV12-4 to TRBJ1-5, with TRBD1 identical over 12 bases. The V segment lost 8 bases and the J segment 0 bases; nucleotides outside the gene matches: 5. The CDR3 totals 16 residues. CDR3 amino acids: CASQGQGAFSNQPQHF. As DNA, the CDR3 is TGTGCCAGCCAGGGACAGGGGGCCTTTAGCAATCAGCCCCAGCATTTT.